This TCR beta chain came from a study of radiation and T cells in renal cell carcinoma. Whole-study results and caveats: In blood, top tumor clones expanded by 2 weeks, shrinking by 4. Pretreatment tumor biopsies were lacking, so baseline clonotypes are unknown.

This clone was counted a single time. The target antigen is unknown. Time point specified: blood 4 weeks post-SBRT, at nephrectomy. Treatment defined: 15 Gy SBRT to primary tumor, nephrectomy 4 weeks later. Nephrectomy followed 15 Gy stereotactic body radiation by 4 weeks. Blood was sampled at baseline, 2 weeks and 4 weeks after SBRT. There are 15 residues in the CDR3. The V segment lost 0 bases and the J segment 5 bases; nucleotides outside the gene matches: 6. Germline CDR1 SEHNR, CDR2 FQNEAQ (reference sequence). The method was immunoSEQ multiplex PCR; TCRdb's version includes in-frame clones alone and lacks a portion of them. The table shows approximately 83,000 clones, with around four fifths occurring only once.

The sequence was obtained from a man between 50 and 59 years old with renal cell carcinoma. V and J are TRBV7-9 and TRBJ2-5, with 7 bases fitting TRBD2. The sample in question was blood, obtained from a patient whose treatment included radiotherapy and nephrectomy. The CDR3 DNA sequence: TGTGCCAGCAGCTTAGCGGTGCTAGCGGCGGAGACCCAGTACTTC. Translating gives CASSLAVLAAETQYF.